Sequencing of this T cell receptor (beta chain) was carried out in a study of T cells in Graves' hyperthyroidism and ophthalmopathy. V lost 4 bases to trimming and J lost 4 bases; unmatched junction nucleotides: 8. CDR3 length equals 15 residues. Germline CDR1 and CDR2: SEHNR and FQNEAQ (reference sequence). This clonotype was counted at least ten times. Researchers took RNA transcripts and amplified the TCR beta CDR3 regions from them. Researchers ran a first-round RT-PCR on the TCR CDR3 using the HTBI primer set. One entry per CDR3 protein, called by TCRdb with MiXCR from the multiplex PCR reads. The sample has hundreds of thousands of distinct CDR3 sequences; about 38% are singletons.

The chain employs TRBV7-9 and TRBJ1-2, with 8 bases that match TRBD1. The sequencing sample was made of blood. This TCR came from a man aged 18 to 30 with Graves' hyperthyroidism. CDR3 in amino acids: CASSSYPGGVYGYTF. CDR3 sequence (DNA): TGTGCCAGCAGCTCATATCCAGGGGGCGTCTATGGCTACACCTTC.